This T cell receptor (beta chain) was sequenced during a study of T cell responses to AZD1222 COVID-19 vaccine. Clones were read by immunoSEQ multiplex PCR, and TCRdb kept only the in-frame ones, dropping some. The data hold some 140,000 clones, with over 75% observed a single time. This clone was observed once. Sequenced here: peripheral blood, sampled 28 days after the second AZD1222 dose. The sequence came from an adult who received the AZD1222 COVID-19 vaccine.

CDR3 nucleotide sequence: TGTGCCAGTACCATTGGGGGGGGCCAGCCCCAGCATTTT. Its translation: CASTIGGGQPQHF. The chain joins TRBV19 to TRBJ1-5; possible D gene TRBD1, 6 bases. The CDR3 has 13 residues. The V end lost 7 bases, the J end lost 7 bases, and 14 bases lay between the germline ends. Per germline, CDR1 LNHDA and CDR2 SQIVND (reference sequence).